This T cell receptor beta chain was recorded in a study of T cells in Graves' hyperthyroidism and ophthalmopathy. This clonotype was observed a few times. From RNA transcripts, TCR beta CDR3 regions were amplified. An initial round of RT-PCR targeting the TCR CDR3 relied on the HTBI primer set. TCRdb independently ran MiXCR on the multiplex PCR reads; one entry per CDR3 protein. This table has around 300,000 distinct CDR3 sequences, more than 11% appearing once. The receptor was isolated from a woman in her twenties or thirties with Graves' hyperthyroidism. Sequenced material: blood.

The CDR3 DNA reads TGTGCCAGCAGTTACTCAATAAGGACGCCCGGAAAACTGTTTTTT. It translates to CASSYSIRTPGKLFF. The chain couples TRBV6-5 to TRBJ1-4, with D unclear. Per the germline V gene, CDR1 is MNHEY and CDR2 is SVGAGI. V was pared by 0 bases and J by 10 bases, with 15 bases between. The CDR3 sequence is 15 residues long.